The T cell receptor (beta chain) under discussion was sequenced for a study of technical replicates of blood from a few donors. Measured with immunoSEQ multiplex PCR; TCRdb has only the in-frame clones, and not every one. The sample carries roughly 40,000 clones, 95% to 97% recorded once. Deletions cut 6 bases from V and 10 bases from J, with 15 bases between. The CDR3 sequence is 12 residues long. From germline, CDR1 is KGHSH and CDR2 LQKENI. The chain has TRBV18 and TRBJ1-1, with D possibly matching TRBD1 (5 bases). Specimen: T cells isolated from PBMCs. This receptor was taken from a human donor in good health. DNA for the CDR3: TGTGCCAGCTCGTATTACAGGCTAAGAGCTTTCTTT. Its protein is CASSYYRLRAFF.